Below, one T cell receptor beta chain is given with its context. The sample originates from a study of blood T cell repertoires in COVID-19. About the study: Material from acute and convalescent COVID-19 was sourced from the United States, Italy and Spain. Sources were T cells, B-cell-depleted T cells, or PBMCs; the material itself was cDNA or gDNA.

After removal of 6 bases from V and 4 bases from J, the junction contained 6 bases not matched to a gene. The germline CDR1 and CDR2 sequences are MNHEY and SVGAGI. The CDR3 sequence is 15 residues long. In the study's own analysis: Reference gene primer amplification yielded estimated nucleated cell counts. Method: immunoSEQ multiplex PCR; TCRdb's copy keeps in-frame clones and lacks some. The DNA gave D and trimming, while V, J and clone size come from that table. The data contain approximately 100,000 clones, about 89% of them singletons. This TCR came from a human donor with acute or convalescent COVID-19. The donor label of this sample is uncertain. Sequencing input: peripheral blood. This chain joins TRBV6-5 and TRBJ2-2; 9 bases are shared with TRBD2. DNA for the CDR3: TGTGCCAGCAGCCCCGCGGGAGGGACCACCGGGGAGCTGTTTTTT. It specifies CASSPAGGTTGELFF.